A selection of T cell receptor beta chains follows, all from one sample in a study of blood T cell repertoires in COVID-19. Profiled with immunoSEQ multiplex PCR; TCRdb holds only in-frame clones, not every one. The data contain about 490,000 clones, 70% to 90% of them singletons. Sequenced material: peripheral blood. The receptors derive from a human donor in a cohort sampled during active COVID-19. CDR3s include the opening cysteine and the closing phenylalanine or tryptophan. The D gene is left open where the match is weak. Rows may omit the clone size; those that give it use once, few, many or a size class.

clone_size j_call v_call d_call cdr3_nt cdr3_aa
. TRBJ2-1 TRBV18 TRBD1 TGTGCCAGCTCACCACCGAGGGGCGTCAGGGGGTCCTACAATGAGCAGTTCTTC CASSPPRGVRGSYNEQFF
. TRBJ2-7 TRBV27 TRBD1 TGTGCCAGCGTACAGGGGACAGGGGGCGGGGGCGAGCAGTACTTC CASVQGTGGGGEQYF
. TRBJ1-2 TRBV24-1 . TGTGCCACCAGTGACGGAGCTAACTATGGCTACACCTTC CATSDGANYGYTF
. TRBJ2-3 TRBV15 TRBD2 TGTGCCACCAGCTTGCGACTAGCGCTAAGCACAGATACGCAGTATTTT CATSLRLALSTDTQYF
. TRBJ2-7 TRBV7-2 . TGTGCCAGCAGCTTAGCCGGGCTAGCGAATACCTACGAGCAGTACTTC CASSLAGLANTYEQYF
. TRBJ2-5 TRBV2 TRBD2 TGTGCCAGCAGCGACGTTCGGACTAGCGGGAGTGGTCAAGAGACCCAGTACTTC CASSDVRTSGSGQETQYF
. TRBJ2-4 TRBV7-8 TRBD2 TGTGCCAGCAGCTTAGCGGGGGGGGAAAACATTCAGTACTTC CASSLAGGENIQYF
. TRBJ2-5 TRBV15 . TGTGCCACCAGCAGAGGAGGGCTGGAGACCCAGTACTTC CATSRGGLETQYF
. TRBJ1-2 TRBV19 . TGTGCCAGTACCATGGGGGGGGCGCAGGGCTATGGCTACACCTTC CASTMGGAQGYGYTF
few TRBJ2-2 TRBV9 . TGTGCCAGCAGCGTAGCCCCAAGCGGTTTCGCGGAGCTGTTTTTT CASSVAPSGFAELFF
. TRBJ1-4 TRBV19 . TGTGCCAGTAGTATGGTCGGGGAAAAACTGTTTTTT CASSMVGEKLFF
. TRBJ2-7 TRBV10-3 . TGTGCCATCAGTGAGTCCAGGGTGAAGGGTGACGAGCAGTACTTC CAISESRVKGDEQYF
. TRBJ1-2 TRBV6-2/TRBV6-3 TRBD1 TGTGCCAGCAGTTACGCGGGACAGGGCCCAAACTATGGCTACACCTTC CASSYAGQGPNYGYTF
once TRBJ1-4 TRBV19 TRBD1 TGTGCCAGTACCGACCAGGGGGTAGGAGTAGGTGAAAAACTGTTTTTT CASTDQGVGVGEKLFF
. TRBJ2-2 TRBV11-3 . TGTGCCAGCAGCTTTGGATCGGCAGGGTTTTACACCGGGGAGCTGTTTTTT CASSFGSAGFYTGELFF
. TRBJ2-2 TRBV27 . TGTGCCAGCAGTTATAACAGAGACACCGGGGAGCTGTTTTTT CASSYNRDTGELFF
once TRBJ2-7 TRBV27 . TGTGCCAGCAGTCCCCAGGGGAGCTCCTACGAGCAGTACTTC CASSPQGSSYEQYF
. TRBJ2-1 TRBV6-5 TRBD2 TGTGCCAGCAGCTCACCGGGACTAGCGGACAATGAGCAGTTCTTC CASSSPGLADNEQFF
once TRBJ2-7 TRBV30 . TGTGCCTGGAGCTTACAGGAACCCCACGAGCAGTACTTC CAWSLQEPHEQYF
. TRBJ1-1 TRBV30 . TGTGCCTGGAGTTACGCGGGGCCCATGAACACTGAAGCTTTCTTT CAWSYAGPMNTEAFF